Reported below is one T cell receptor (beta chain). The data stem from a study of blood T cell repertoires in COVID-19. About the research overall: T cells, B-cell-depleted T cells, or PBMCs supplied cDNA or gDNA.

The germline gives CDR1 LGHNA, CDR2 YNFKEQ. Trimming removed 4 bases at V and 6 bases at J, with 15 bases between. This CDR3 spans 15 amino acids. Clones were sequenced by immunoSEQ multiplex PCR, and TCRdb holds only the in-frame ones, with some missing. The sample includes fewer than 300,000 clones, around nine tenths seen only once; the top ten take approximately 0.84%. The source of this sequence is a man aged 30-40 years with acute or convalescent COVID-19. The chain employs TRBV4-2 and TRBJ2-2, with D possibly being TRBD2 (6 bases). Material for sequencing was peripheral blood. The DNA for the CDR3 is TGTGCCAGCAGCCGCACGGGGACTCCACCCGGGGAGCTGTTTTTT. Translation gives CASSRTGTPPGELFF.